The clone carrying this T cell receptor (beta chain) has only a few counts. The target antigen is unknown. The data are from a study of beta chain features in type 1 diabetes. Findings and caveats of the study: Type 1 diabetes patients had fewer VDJ junction insertions and more deletions. Equally in patients and controls, shorter templates might have been favored by PCR. Significant though moderate, a shortening of TCRB CDR3s appeared in all four CD4+ subsets of Type 1 diabetes patients.

There are 13 residues in the CDR3. The ends were cut back, 1 base at V and 5 bases at J, with 8 bases in the middle. Germline V gene sequence: CDR1 MGHRA, CDR2 YSYEKL. Each donor gave one heparinised blood draw averaging about 110 mL. Expressed TCRB transcripts were sequenced after all isolated RNA was converted to cDNA. Mean read depth for naive, central memory and regulatory T cell samples was approximately 3.57 million reads. Clones were read by immunoSEQ multiplex PCR, and TCRdb kept only the in-frame ones, dropping some. This sample has hundreds of thousands of clones; 15% occur once, and the top ten carry less than 0.02%.

The gene calls are TRBV4-1 and TRBJ2-5; no reliable D call. Sequences were obtained from naive CD4+ T cells from blood. The sequence derives from a man aged 18-30 years with type 1 diabetes. CDR3 loop: CASSQGWSETQYF. The CDR3 coding sequence is TGCGCCAGCAGCCAAGGGTGGAGTGAGACCCAGTACTTC.